This TCR beta chain stems from a study of blood T cell repertoires in COVID-19 (TCRdb year 2020). Background for the entire study: Samples covering the acute and convalescent phases of COVID-19 were provided by collaborators in the United States, Italy and Spain. The prospective study material was composed of cDNA or gDNA derived from T cells, B-cell-depleted T cells, or PBMCs. Deeply sampled blood TCRbeta repertoires from subjects exposed to, actively infected with, or recovered from COVID-19 were included in the dataset. The repertoires were released in a freely available public database intended as a resource for research on the immune response to SARS-CoV-2. The samples were drawn from two sources: the first 160 participants of the ongoing ImmuneRACE study, and about 1,300 subjects contributed by 6 global collaborators. A de-identified subject ID, COVID-19 status, age in years and sex were almost always included in the sample metadata. Where available, HLA class I and class II types were taken from metadata supplied by the sample provider and were not determined by assay-based typing.

The immunoSEQ Assay, a bias-controlled multiplex PCR, was used to amplify TCRbeta CDR3 regions from genomic DNA. As for the original processing: Nucleated cell counts per sample were estimated from amplification of reference gene primers within the assay. To quantify the absolute abundance of each unique TCRbeta CDR3 rearrangement, sequence reads were collapsed and filtered. Productive Simpson clonality was computed per sample as the square root of Simpson's diversity index over productive rearrangements. This immuneACCESS table, as held by TCRdb, lists in-frame sequences with V and J called but not all clones. Of the missing ones, under half trace to an unresolved V gene in checked studies; the others have no known cause. V and J calls and clone size are as listed in that table; D and trimming were resolved from the DNA. Here the sample has about 160,000 clones; 60% to 85% occur a single time. The ten largest account for approximately 2.6% of the sample.

V and J are trimmed by 4 bases and 7 bases, and the gene matches miss 2 bases of the junction. The CDR3 contains 13 residues, cysteine and phenylalanine counted. Left in the record is the CDR3 DNA by itself, 39 bases read in frame from the first base. The CDR1 and CDR2 encoded by the germline V gene are SNHLY and FYNNEI. Notes on this clone: Its target antigen remains unknown. Nothing much larger sits one base from this clone, and base qualities are not available. Other DNA sequences within the sample encode an identical CDR3.

Whole blood was collected in K2EDTA tubes by collaborating institutions according to the institutions' own protocols. For TCRbeta analysis, collaborator samples were shipped as frozen whole blood, as isolated PBMCs, or as DNA extracted from either sample type. General study outcomes and caveats: The quantity of clinical and demographic metadata differed by source and by participant and was supplied without curation.

This receptor was identified in a man between 65 and 85 years old with acute or convalescent COVID-19. Sequencing was done on a sample of peripheral blood. This chain is built from TRBV2 and TRBJ1-2; 11 junctional bases match TRBD1. In nucleotides, the sequence is TGTGCCAGCAGTGGGACAGGGGGCTTTGGCTACACCTTC. The resulting protein is CASSGTGGFGYTF.